A single sample is the source of the 5 T cell receptor beta chains below, sequenced in a study of naive and memory T cell subsets. Two oligonucleotides, mixed equimolar, formed the beta constant-region primer covering TRBC1 and TRBC2. TCRdb re-derived calls from the UMI-ligation and nested PCR reads in MiXCR, one entry per CDR3 protein. Among around 160,000 distinct CDR3 sequences listed, over 15% were seen once. Input material: naive CD4+ T cells from blood. Receptors were obtained from a human donor in good health.

This clonotype was seen only a few times. J is TRBJ2-3 and V is TRBV27, with a possible D match to TRBD2 (5 bases). With 8 bases removed from V and 0 bases from J, the gap between germline ends came to 18 bases. The CDR3 totals 16 residues. Per the germline V gene, CDR1 is MNHEY and CDR2 is SMNVEV (reference sequence). CDR3 in DNA: TGTGCCAGCTTGAGGACGGGATCTTTAAGCACAGATACGCAGTATTTT. It encodes CASLRTGSLSTDTQYF.

This chain joins TRBV29-1 and TRBJ2-1; 8 bases fit TRBD2. The CDR3 runs 15 residues. V trimming: 5 bases; J trimming: 0 bases; junction bases outside the gene matches: 6. CDR1 is SQVTM, CDR2 ANQGSEA, per germline. CDR3 nucleotides: TGCAGCGTTCCTCCGGGAGGGAGCTCCTACAATGAGCAGTTCTTC. It encodes CSVPPGGSSYNEQFF.

Details on this clonotype: This may be a read error: a much more frequent sequence differs by one nucleotide. CDR3 protein: CASSPQGNNEQFF. The CDR3 DNA sequence: TGTGCCAGCAGCCCCCAGGGAAACAATGAGCAGTTCTTC. The chain joins TRBV11-2 to TRBJ2-1, with D tentatively TRBD1 (5 bases). Between the trimmed V and J ends, which lost 5 bases and 5 bases, there was a span of 10 bases. From germline, CDR1 is SGHAT and CDR2 FQNNGV. CDR3 length: 13 residues.

The gene calls are TRBV28 and TRBJ1-1; D is uncertain. Trimming removed 5 bases at V and 1 base at J, with 8 bases between. The germline V gene encodes CDR1 MDHEN and CDR2 SYDVKM. The CDR3 covers 13 residues. Written as DNA, the CDR3 is TGTGCCAGCAGTACCTGGGAGAACACTGAAGCTTTCTTT. Its protein product is CASSTWENTEAFF. The full variable domain, with the rest looked up from reference TRBV28 and TRBJ1-1, is DVKVTQSSRYLVKRTGEKVFLECVQDMDHENMFWYRQDPGLGLRLIYFSYDVKMKEKGDIPEGYSVSREKKERFSLILESASTNQTSMYLCASSTWENTEAFFGQGTRLTVV.

Here the CDR3 DNA reads TGTGCCACCAGTGAAGGGCGCGGTGGGGGCACAGATACGCAGTATTTT. It is translated as CATSEGRGGGTDTQYF. J is TRBJ2-3 and V is TRBV24-1; D is unclear. Trimming stripped 4 bases from V and 1 base from J, with 14 bases between. This CDR3 region has 16 residues. The germline gives CDR1 KGHDR, CDR2 SFDVKD.